The 29 T cell receptor beta chains in this list originate from one sample, sequenced in a study of T cells after yellow fever vaccination. TCRdb reanalysed the 5' RACE reads using MiXCR and keeps one entry per CDR3 protein. Of about 350,000 distinct CDR3 sequences in the sample, 7% to 9% are singletons; the top ten hold 15% to 20%. The sample in question was PBMCs, obtained about 49 days after the first yellow fever vaccination. The receptor source for this set is a man younger than 30 who received the YFV17D yellow fever vaccine.

This clonotype was seen many times. The CDR3 DNA follows: TGCGCCAGCAGCGAGCAGGTTGGAGATACGCAGTATTTT. Translating it yields CASSEQVGDTQYF. The chain combines TRBV5-1 with TRBJ2-3; D unresolved. Germline assignment: CDR1 SGHRS and CDR2 YFSETQ. V was trimmed by 4 bases and J by 5 bases, leaving 11 bases between them. The CDR3 is made up of 13 amino acids.

This sequence joins TRBV5-1 and TRBJ2-1; 9 bases line up with TRBD2. Germline V lookup: CDR1 SGHRS, CDR2 YFSETQ. V lost 4 bases, J lost 8 bases, and 7 bases stayed unmatched. This CDR3 spans 14 amino acids. This chain's CDR3 is CASSRAGGHYEQFF. DNA for the CDR3: TGCGCCAGCAGCCGGGCGGGGGGGCATTATGAGCAGTTCTTC.

J is TRBJ2-1 and V is TRBV5-1; weak D call: TRBD1 (5 bases). Germline V gene sequence: CDR1 SGHRS, CDR2 YFSETQ. V dropped 2 bases and J dropped 6 bases, with 9 bases sitting between them. This CDR3 region has 13 residues. The DNA of the CDR3 is TGCGCCAGCAGCTTCAGGGTTCCCAATGAGCAGTTCTTC. Its protein product is CASSFRVPNEQFF.

This clonotype appeared a few times. The gene calls are TRBV5-1 and TRBJ1-1; D is uncertain. The V and J ends lost 3 bases and 5 bases respectively, with 11 bases between them. This CDR3 spans 13 amino acids. Germline V CDR1 and CDR2: SGHRS, YFSETQ. CDR3 sequence (DNA): TGCGCCAGCAGCTCCTTTGGTGAGACTGAAGCTTTCTTT. This sequence encodes CASSSFGETEAFF. Variable domain in full (rest from reference TRBV5-1 and TRBJ1-1): KAGVTQTPRYLIKTRGQQVTLSCSPISGHRSVSWYQQTPGQGLQFLFEYFSETQRNKGNFPGRFSGRQFSNSRSEMNVSTLELGDSALYLCASSSFGETEAFFGQGTRLTVV.

The chain is built from TRBV18 and TRBJ1-6; a weak D match, TRBD1 (6 bases). This CDR3 comprises 14 residues. Deletions cut 4 bases from V and 10 bases from J, with 14 bases between. Germline CDR1 KGHSH, CDR2 LQKENI. The DNA of the CDR3 is TGTGCCAGCTCACAGGGGGGAATTGACTCACCCCTCCACTTT. Amino acid sequence: CASSQGGIDSPLHF.

The chain joins TRBV7-9 to TRBJ1-2, with 8 bases that match TRBD1. After removal of 4 bases from V and 3 bases from J, the junction contained 10 bases not matched to a gene. Germline V gene data show CDR1 as SEHNR and CDR2 as FQNEAQ (reference sequence). This CDR3 is built from 16 residues. CDR3 nucleotides: TGTGCCAGCAGCTACACAGGGGGACGGGGGGACTATGGCTACACCTTC. This sequence encodes CASSYTGGRGDYGYTF.

There are a few counts of this clonotype. The CDR3 DNA reads as TGCAGTGCTAGACTAGCGGGGAACAATGAGCAGTTCTTC. Translating it yields CSARLAGNNEQFF. This chain connects TRBV20-1 to TRBJ2-1; 9 positions match TRBD2. CDR3 length equals 13 residues. Trimming took 2 bases from V and 5 from J; bases not matched to a gene: 1. From germline, CDR1 is DFQATT and CDR2 SNEGSKA (reference sequence).

The CDR3 DNA sequence: TGTGCCATCAGTGACAGGCCGAGCTCCTACGAGCATTACGTC. Its translation is CAISDRPSSYEHYV. V is TRBV10-3 and J is TRBJ2-7; D is ambiguous. The CDR3 sequence is 14 residues long. CDR1 and CDR2 from the germline V gene are ENHRY and SYGVKD.

This clonotype has just a few counts. The chain combines TRBV7-2 with TRBJ2-3, with D possibly being TRBD2 (5 bases). Trimming took 3 bases from V and 5 from J, leaving 12 bases between them. CDR1 SGHTA and CDR2 FQGNSA come from the germline V gene. CDR3 length: 14 residues. In nucleotides, the CDR3 is TGTGCCAGCAGCTTTACTAGAGACGGAGATACGCAGTATTTT. Its protein is CASSFTRDGDTQYF.

This clonotype occurred a few times. The chain links TRBV20-1 to TRBJ2-3; 8 bases fit TRBD2. Unmatched junction bases numbered 13, after V lost 0 bases and J lost 5 bases. CDR3 length equals 17 residues. Germline V gene data show CDR1 as DFQATT and CDR2 as SNEGSKA (reference sequence). The CDR3 DNA reads TGCAGTGCTAGAGATCACGGGGGGGTAAAGGGTAGAGATACGCAGTATTTT. Translating it yields CSARDHGGVKGRDTQYF.

The genes are TRBV7-2 and TRBJ1-2, with a possible D match to TRBD1 (6 bases). Trimming pared 4 bases from V and 8 bases from J, leaving 20 bases between. This CDR3 contains 15 residues. The V gene's germline CDR1 is SGHTA and CDR2 FQGNSA. CDR3 DNA: TGTGCCAGCAGCTCTCCACGGGGGGACATAAAAGGCTACACCTTC. The encoded protein is CASSSPRGDIKGYTF.

The chain employs TRBV7-8 and TRBJ1-5; TRBD1 might be the D (6 bases). V dropped 4 bases and J dropped 0 bases, with 13 bases sitting between them. The CDR3 has 16 residues. The germline CDR1 and CDR2 sequences are SGHVS and FQNEAQ. The CDR3 sequence is CASSSAGQTSNQPQHF. DNA for the CDR3: TGTGCCAGCAGCTCGGCCGGACAGACTAGCAATCAGCCCCAGCATTTT. The entire variable domain, with the rest obtained from reference TRBV7-8 and TRBJ1-5, is as follows: GAGVSQSPRYKVAKRGQDVALRCDPISGHVSLFWYQQALGQGPEFLTYFQNEAQLDKSGLPSDRFFAERPEGSVSTLKIQRTQQEDSAVYLCASSSAGQTSNQPQHFGDGTRLSIL.

This clonotype was observed a few times. The chain employs TRBV12-3 or TRBV12-4 and TRBJ2-5; 8 positions agree with TRBD1. V dropped 5 bases and J dropped 5; count of bases not matched to a gene: 7. The CDR3 has 14 residues. The CDR3 reads CASSADRVWETQYF. Here the CDR3 DNA reads TGTGCCAGCAGTGCGGACAGGGTTTGGGAGACCCAGTACTTC.

The chain is built from TRBV6-5 and TRBJ1-2; D not resolved. The V gene's germline CDR1 is MNHEY and CDR2 SVGAGI. The CDR3 spans 15 residues. V was trimmed by 2 bases and J by 2 bases, leaving 12 bases between them. The CDR3 here is CASSYTTALNYGYTF. In nucleotides, the CDR3 is TGTGCCAGCAGTTACACAACAGCGCTAAACTATGGCTACACCTTC.

This clonotype was observed a few times. The chain combines TRBV12-3 or TRBV12-4 with TRBJ2-1; D remains unclear. The CDR3 has 11 amino acids. Trimming cost V 4 bases and J 15 bases, with 13 bases left between them. Written as DNA, the CDR3 is TGTGCCAGCAGTTCGTGGCTAAATTGGTTCTTC. It is translated as CASSSWLNWFF.

This clonotype has more than one count but fewer than ten. V is TRBV7-2 and J is TRBJ1-2, with 8 bases aligning to TRBD1. Per germline, CDR1 SGHTA and CDR2 FQGNSA. There are 13 residues in the CDR3. Unmatched junction bases numbered 4, after V lost 4 bases and J lost 6 bases. The DNA of the CDR3 is TGTGCCAGCAGCTCGGGACAGGCCAATGGCTACACCTTC. Residues: CASSSGQANGYTF. The full variable domain, rest sourced from reference TRBV7-2 and TRBJ1-2, is GAGVSQSPSNKVTEKGKDVELRCDPISGHTALYWYRQSLGQGLEFLIYFQGNSAPDKSGLPSDRFSAERTGGSVSTLTIQRTQQEDSAVYLCASSSGQANGYTFGSGTRLTVV.

This clonotype was counted a few times. The J gene is TRBJ2-3, the V gene TRBV7-2, with TRBD2 matching over 8 bases. Germline V gives CDR1 SGHTA, CDR2 FQGNSA. The CDR3 sequence is 17 residues long. The J segment lost 4 bases and the V segment lost 1 base, leaving 10 bases of the junction unmatched. The CDR3 loop is CASSLGRRAGGPDTQYF. CDR3 sequence (DNA): TGTGCCAGCAGCTTAGGACGACGGGCGGGGGGTCCAGATACGCAGTATTTT.

The rearrangement joins TRBV5-6 to TRBJ2-5; possible D gene TRBD1, 5 bases. V lost 0 bases to trimming and J lost 5 bases, with 11 bases between them. The CDR3 consists of 14 residues. Germline V gene data show CDR1 as SGHDT and CDR2 as YYEEEE. Here the CDR3 DNA reads TGTGCCAGCAGCTTGGGGGGCAGGGTGGAGACCCAGTACTTC. Amino acids: CASSLGGRVETQYF.

The chain recombines TRBV5-1 with TRBJ1-1; D unclear. Germline V gene sequence: CDR1 SGHRS, CDR2 YFSETQ. The CDR3 sequence is 12 residues long. The germline V and J ends were trimmed by 0 bases and 3 bases, with 3 bases remaining between them. The CDR3 nucleotides read TGCGCCAGCAGCTTGGAGTACACTGAAGCTTTCTTT. It is translated as CASSLEYTEAFF.

This clonotype was recorded at least ten times. J is TRBJ2-5 and V is TRBV28, with D perhaps matching TRBD2 (6 bases). V lost 1 base and J 1 base, leaving 10 bases between the germline ends. The CDR3 loop spans 15 amino acids. CDR1 MDHEN and CDR2 SYDVKM come from the germline V gene. The CDR3 sequence: CASSLSGGSQETQYF. DNA for the CDR3: TGTGCCAGCAGTTTATCTGGGGGGAGCCAAGAGACCCAGTACTTC.

A remark on this clonotype: A much larger clone lies one base from this, so it may be a read error. The chain joins TRBV7-9 to TRBJ2-3; TRBD2 is a possible D gene (5 bases). Looked up from germline, CDR1 is SEHNR and CDR2 is FQNEAQ (reference sequence). The length of the CDR3 is 15 residues. The chain's CDR3 is CVSGPRGFGTDTQYF. As DNA, the CDR3 is TGTGTCAGCGGTCCGAGAGGTTTTGGGACAGATACGCAGTATTTT.

This clonotype appeared a few times. This chain joins TRBV5-4 and TRBJ2-3; D remains unclear. This CDR3 spans 14 amino acids. In germline, CDR1 is SGHNT, CDR2 YYREEE (reference sequence). Trimming removed 5 bases from V and 1 base from J, with 11 bases in between. As DNA, the CDR3 is TGTGCCAGCAGTCTAGACTCCCGCACAGATACGCAGTATTTT. Protein sequence: CASSLDSRTDTQYF.

This sequence joins TRBV12-3 or TRBV12-4 and TRBJ1-4; TRBD1 matches at 8 bases. This CDR3 spans 13 amino acids. J was trimmed by 3 bases and V by 6 bases; bases with no gene match: 0. The CDR3 DNA reads as TGTGCCAGCAGACAGGGGGCTAATGAAAAACTGTTTTTT. Translation gives CASRQGANEKLFF.

The chain couples TRBV6-4 to TRBJ2-3; no firm D call. This CDR3 comprises 13 residues. Per germline, CDR1 MRHNA and CDR2 SNTAGT. The V gene lost 5 bases and the J gene lost 3 bases, with 9 bases spanning the gap. The CDR3 DNA sequence: TGTGCCAGCAGTAACGAGCAAACAGATACGCAGTATTTT. Amino acids: CASSNEQTDTQYF.

On this clonotype: Germline is not matched at one junction end, which may reflect a read error. The chain is built from TRBV5-6 and TRBJ2-3, with 7 bases fitting TRBD1. The germline gives CDR1 SGHDT, CDR2 YYEEEE. This CDR3 is built from 16 residues. CDR3 DNA sequence: TGTGCCAGCAGCTCCGGACGTCCCCCCGGGACAGATACGCTGTATTTT. Its protein is CASSSGRPPGTDTLYF. Full variable domain (outside the CDR3, taken from reference TRBV5-6 and TRBJ2-3): DAGVTQSPTHLIKTRGQQVTLRCSPKSGHDTVSWYQQALGQGPQFIFQYYEEEERQRGNFPDRFSGHQFPNYSSELNVNALLLGDSALYLCASSSGRPPGTDTLYFGPGTRLTVL.

This clonotype was seen a few times. The rearrangement joins TRBV5-4 to TRBJ2-1, with TRBD1 identical over 11 bases. CDR1 is SGHNT, CDR2 YYREEE, per germline (reference sequence). V lost 5 bases to trimming and J lost 3 bases; unmatched junction nucleotides: 4. The CDR3 covers 15 residues. The DNA for the CDR3 is TGTGCCAGCAGAGCCGGGACAGGGGGCTACAATGAGCAGTTCTTC. Amino acids: CASRAGTGGYNEQFF.

This clonotype was observed a few times. The chain is built from TRBV5-4 and TRBJ2-3; 9 positions match TRBD1. This CDR3 has 14 residues. Germline-derived CDR1 and CDR2 are SGHNT and YYREEE (reference sequence). V lost 4 bases and J lost 4; bases outside the gene matches: 4. The CDR3 region has the DNA TGTGCCAGCAGCCAACGACAGGGGGCAGATACGCAGTATTTT. Its translation: CASSQRQGADTQYF. The variable domain in full, with the rest retrieved from reference TRBV5-4 and TRBJ2-3, is ETGVTQSPTHLIKTRGQQVTLRCSSQSGHNTVSWYQQALGQGPQFIFQYYREEENGRGNFPPRFSGLQFPNYSSELNVNALELDDSALYLCASSQRQGADTQYFGPGTRLTVL.

This clonotype has just a few counts. The chain employs TRBV4-1 and TRBJ2-1, with D perhaps TRBD1 (6 bases). CDR3 length: 17 residues. Germline lookup yields CDR1 MGHRA and CDR2 YSYEKL. The V and J ends lost 0 bases and 4 bases respectively, with 16 bases between them. CDR3 nucleotides: TGCGCCAGCAGCCAAGATTTGGGGGCCCTTAAGTACAATGAGCAGTTCTTC. Amino acid sequence: CASSQDLGALKYNEQFF.

This clonotype was counted a few times. V usage is TRBV5-1 and J usage is TRBJ1-2; tentatively, D is TRBD1 (6 bases). V was shortened by 4 bases and J by 4 bases, with 14 bases between the two germline ends. Germline V gene data show CDR1 as SGHRS and CDR2 as YFSETQ. The CDR3 sequence is 14 residues long. CDR3 region: CASSIDRPIYGYTF. CDR3 DNA sequence: TGCGCCAGCAGCATAGACAGGCCCATCTATGGCTACACCTTC.